A single T cell receptor beta chain is shown here with its context. CDR1 and CDR2 from the germline V gene are SGHRS and YFSETQ. The CDR3 is 15 residues long. V shed 2 bases and J shed 4 bases, with 13 bases lying between them. The sample originates from a study of CD8+ T cells in alopecia areata. In each case, RNA was isolated and then reverse transcribed into cDNA as the sequencing template. The assay was immunoSEQ multiplex PCR, and TCRdb's table has in-frame clones only and misses some. The sample has about 120,000 clones; roughly 50% are singletons. This clonotype was sampled from a human donor with alopecia areata. The sequencing sample was made of NKG2D-low CD8+ T cells sorted from blood. V usage is TRBV5-1 and J usage is TRBJ2-1; a possible D gene is TRBD2 (6 bases). The CDR3 region has the DNA TGCGCCAGCAGCTTAGGGGAGGAGACATACAATGAGCAGTTCTTC. Translated: CASSLGEETYNEQFF.